This is a list of T cell receptor beta chains from one sample in a study of cytomegalovirus exposure and HLA in healthy donors. TCRdb's copy holds only in-frame clones and misses some; the assay was immunoSEQ multiplex PCR. The table records roughly 120,000 clones, 81% of them present only once. The specimen sequenced was PBMCs. The receptors were sampled from a woman between 25 and 40 years old in good health and CMV-seronegative. CDR3s include the opening cysteine and the closing phenylalanine or tryptophan. A D gene is named only where the DNA matches it firmly. Size values are once, few and many counts, or a class for expanded clones, and some rows have none.

. . TRBJ1-1 TRBV4-1 13 TGCGCCAGCAGCCTGGGCACGAACACTGAAGCTTTCTTT CASSLGTNTEAFF
once . TRBJ2-1 TRBV7-8 12 TGTGCCAGCAGCTCACTGCGGGGAGGCCAGTTCTTC CASSSLRGGQFF
. . TRBJ1-3 TRBV2 12 TGTGCCAGCGCGGGGTCTGGAAACACCATATATTTT CASAGSGNTIYF
. . TRBJ1-1 TRBV6-6 13 TGTGCCAGCAGTTCTTCCGGGGTCACTGAAGCTTTCTTT CASSSSGVTEAFF
. . TRBJ1-6 TRBV19 12 TGTGCCATCCGGGTAGTAAGTTCACCCCTCCACTTT CAIRVVSSPLHF
. . TRBJ2-1 TRBV7-6 16 TGTGCCAGCAGCCTCCAGGGGGAGGACTCCTACAATGAGCAGTTCTTC CASSLQGEDSYNEQFF
. TRBD2 TRBJ2-1 TRBV9 18 TGTGCCAGCAGCGTAGCTACCCGCGGGAGGGCCTCAGGCAATGAGCAGTTCTTC CASSVATRGRASGNEQFF
once TRBD1 TRBJ1-1 TRBV13 17 TGTGCCAGCAGCTTAGGCGGGACAGGGGGCATGAACACTGAAGCTTTCTTT CASSLGGTGGMNTEAFF
. TRBD2 TRBJ2-1 TRBV29-1 12 TGCAGCGTCATTCTAGCGGGTGGCGAGCAGTTCTTC CSVILAGGEQFF
. TRBD1 TRBJ2-1 TRBV6-5 15 TGTGCCAGCAGCCGGGACAGGAGCTCCTACAATGAGCAGTTCTTC CASSRDRSSYNEQFF
. . TRBJ2-7 TRBV21-1 16 TGTGCCAGCACTGGACTAGCGGGGGGGCCCTGCCACGAGCAGTACTTC CASTGLAGGPCHEQYF
. TRBD2 TRBJ2-1 TRBV5-5 17 TGTGCCAGCAGCTTGGATGGGGCTAGCGGGGGCTACAATGAGCAGTTCTTC CASSLDGASGGYNEQFF
. . TRBJ2-1 TRBV30 11 TGTGCCTGGAGTGTACTCAATGAGCAGTTCTTC CAWSVLNEQFF
. . TRBJ2-3 TRBV19 15 TGTGCCAGTAGTATAGGGGGGGGCCACACAGATACGCAGTATTTT CASSIGGGHTDTQYF
. . TRBJ2-1 TRBV11-3 16 TGTGCCAGCAGCTCTATTAGTGGTGGGAGTCTCGATGAGCAGTTCTTC CASSSISGGSLDEQFF
. . TRBJ1-1 TRBV4-3 14 TGCGCCAGCAGCCATTCGAAGTCCGGCACTGAAGCTTTCTTT CASSHSKSGTEAFF
. TRBD2 TRBJ2-5 TRBV19 15 TGTGCCAGTAGTATAGGTGGCGGGAGGGGAGAGACCCAGTACTTC CASSIGGGRGETQYF